This TCR beta chain was retrieved from a study of OX40 agonist ivuxolimab in advanced cancers. Study information: Patients were roughly 83% male with ages about 20 to 79, mean 60. The study, taken as a whole, reports: At 0.1 to 3.0 mg/kg, CD4+ and CD8+ blood T cells expanded clonally by week 6.

Repertoires were generated with immunoSEQ multiplex PCR, while TCRdb's copy carries only in-frame clones and drops some. The sample lists about 26,000 clones, 70% to 80% occurring once. With respect to this clone: Antigen: not known.

Germline-derived CDR1 and CDR2 are SQVTM and ANQGSEA. Trimming removed 7 bases at V and 3 bases at J, with 12 bases between. This CDR3 is 12 amino acids long. It was autoimmune disease history or systemic immunosuppression that excluded patients. The chain joins TRBV29-1 to TRBJ1-2; the D gene is possibly TRBD1 (6 bases). The material was CD4+ or CD8+ T cells sorted from blood, obtained in a trial of the OX40 agonist ivuxolimab. The source of this sequence is an adult with an advanced solid tumor such as melanoma, head and neck, liver or kidney cancer. The CDR3 loop reads CSGRTGYYGYTF. The CDR3 region has the DNA TGCAGCGGGCGCACAGGGTACTATGGCTACACCTTC.